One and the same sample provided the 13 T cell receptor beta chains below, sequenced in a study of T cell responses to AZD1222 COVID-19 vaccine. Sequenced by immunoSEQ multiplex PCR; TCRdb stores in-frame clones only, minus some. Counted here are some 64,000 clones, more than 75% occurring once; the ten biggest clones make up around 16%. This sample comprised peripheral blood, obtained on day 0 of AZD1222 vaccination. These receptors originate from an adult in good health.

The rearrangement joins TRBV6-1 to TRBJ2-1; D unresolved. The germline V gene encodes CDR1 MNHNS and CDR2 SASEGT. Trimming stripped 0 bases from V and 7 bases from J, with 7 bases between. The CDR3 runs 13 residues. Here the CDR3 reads CASSEAWVNEQFF. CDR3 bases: TGTGCCAGCAGTGAAGCTTGGGTAAATGAGCAGTTCTTC.

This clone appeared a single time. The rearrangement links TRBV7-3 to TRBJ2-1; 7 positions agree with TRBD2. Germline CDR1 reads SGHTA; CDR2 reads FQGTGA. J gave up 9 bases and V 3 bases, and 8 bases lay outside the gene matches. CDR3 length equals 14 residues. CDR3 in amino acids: CASSFSGPGGEQFF. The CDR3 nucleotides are TGTGCCAGCAGCTTCTCAGGGCCGGGAGGTGAGCAGTTCTTC.

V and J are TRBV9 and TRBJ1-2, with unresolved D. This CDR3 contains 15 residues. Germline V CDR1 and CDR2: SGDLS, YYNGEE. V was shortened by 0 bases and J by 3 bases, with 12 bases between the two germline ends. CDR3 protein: CASSVGARSYYGYTF. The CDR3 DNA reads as TGTGCCAGCAGCGTAGGGGCCCGATCTTACTATGGCTACACCTTC.

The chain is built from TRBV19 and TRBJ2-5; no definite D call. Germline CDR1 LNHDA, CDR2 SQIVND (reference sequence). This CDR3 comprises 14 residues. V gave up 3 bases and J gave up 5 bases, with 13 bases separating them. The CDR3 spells CASSMQVSEETQYF. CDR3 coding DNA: TGTGCCAGTAGTATGCAGGTCAGCGAGGAGACCCAGTACTTC.

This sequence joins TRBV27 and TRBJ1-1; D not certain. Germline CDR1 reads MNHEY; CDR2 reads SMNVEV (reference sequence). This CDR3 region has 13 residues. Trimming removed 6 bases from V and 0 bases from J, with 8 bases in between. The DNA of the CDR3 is TGTGCCAGCAGGGACGACATGAACACTGAAGCTTTCTTT. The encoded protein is CASRDDMNTEAFF.

The CDR3, as DNA: TGTGCCAGCAGTCTCCTACCGGGGTTGAGGGACTATGGCTACACCTTC. It specifies CASSLLPGLRDYGYTF. The chain uses TRBV27 and TRBJ1-2; D is uncertain. This CDR3 has 16 residues. The germline V gene has CDR1 MNHEY and CDR2 SMNVEV (reference sequence). Trimming took off 5 bases at V and 3 bases at J, with 19 bases between the two ends.

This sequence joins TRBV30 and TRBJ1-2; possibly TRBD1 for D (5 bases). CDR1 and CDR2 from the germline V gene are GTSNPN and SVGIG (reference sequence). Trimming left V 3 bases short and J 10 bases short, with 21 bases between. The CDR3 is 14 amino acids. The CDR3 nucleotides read TGTGCCTGGAGGAAATCGGACGGGACCCAGGACTACACCTTC. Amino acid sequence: CAWRKSDGTQDYTF.

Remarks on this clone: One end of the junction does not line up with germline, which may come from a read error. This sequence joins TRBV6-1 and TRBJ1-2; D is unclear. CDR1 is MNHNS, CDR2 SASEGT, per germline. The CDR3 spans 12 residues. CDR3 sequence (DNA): TGTGCCAGCAGAGAAGGATTCTATGGCTACACCTTC. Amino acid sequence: CASREGFYGYTF.

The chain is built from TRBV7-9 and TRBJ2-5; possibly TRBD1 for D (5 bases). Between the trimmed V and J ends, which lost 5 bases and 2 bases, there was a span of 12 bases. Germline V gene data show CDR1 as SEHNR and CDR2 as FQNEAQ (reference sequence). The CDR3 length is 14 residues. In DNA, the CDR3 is TGTGCCAGCAGCCTCACTCAGGGTCAAGAGACCCAGTACTTC. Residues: CASSLTQGQETQYF.

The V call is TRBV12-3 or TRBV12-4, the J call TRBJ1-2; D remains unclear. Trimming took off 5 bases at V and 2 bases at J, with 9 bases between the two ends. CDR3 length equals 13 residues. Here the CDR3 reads CASSPTSNYGYTF. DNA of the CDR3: TGTGCCAGCAGTCCTACGTCGAACTATGGCTACACCTTC.

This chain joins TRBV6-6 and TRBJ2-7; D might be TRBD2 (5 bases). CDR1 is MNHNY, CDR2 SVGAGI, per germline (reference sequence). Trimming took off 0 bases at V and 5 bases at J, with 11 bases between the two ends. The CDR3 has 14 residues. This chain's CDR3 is CASSYSWRSDEQYF. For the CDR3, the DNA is TGTGCCAGCAGTTACTCCTGGAGGAGCGACGAGCAGTACTTC.

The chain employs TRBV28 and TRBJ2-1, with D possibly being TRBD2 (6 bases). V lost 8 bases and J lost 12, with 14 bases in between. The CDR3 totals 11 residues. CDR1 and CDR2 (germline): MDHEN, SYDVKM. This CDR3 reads CASFLARPQFF. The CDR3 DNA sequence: TGTGCCAGCTTCCTAGCGCGACCGCAGTTCTTC.

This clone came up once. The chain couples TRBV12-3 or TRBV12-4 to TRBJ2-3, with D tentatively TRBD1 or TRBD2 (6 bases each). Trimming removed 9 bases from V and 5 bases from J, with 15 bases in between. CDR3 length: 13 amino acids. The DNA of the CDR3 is TGTGCCAGTAATTTAGGGGGGTTAGATACGCAGTATTTT. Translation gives CASNLGGLDTQYF.